Sequencing of this T cell receptor beta chain was carried out in a study of cytomegalovirus exposure and HLA in healthy donors. The primer mix had 60 Vbeta and 13 Jbeta primers. Methods used by the authors: In a later analysis, some 80 million unique TCR beta chains included roughly 11 million shared by two or more donors. Sequencing used immunoSEQ multiplex PCR; TCRdb keeps in-frame clones, though not all of them. Clone size and V and J calls were adopted from that table, with D and trimming inferred from the DNA. Counted here are 200,000 to 250,000 clones, just over 75% occurring once; the ten biggest clones make up approximately 0.63%. V lost 7 bases, J lost 0 bases, and 10 bases stayed unmatched. Germline values: CDR1 MNHEY, CDR2 SMNVEV (reference sequence). The CDR3 runs 17 residues.

This clonotype was obtained from a man between 18 and 29 years old in good health and CMV-seronegative. J is TRBJ2-7 and V is TRBV27; 12 bases line up with TRBD2. Sequenced input: PBMCs. In DNA form, the CDR3 reads TGTGCCAGCAAGACTAGCGGGAGTCCTTACAGCTCCTACGAGCAGTACTTC. Amino acids: CASKTSGSPYSSYEQYF.